Listed below are T cell receptor beta chains from one sample, sequenced in a study of tumor-infiltrating lymphocytes in localized non-small cell lung cancer. Using immunoSEQ multiplex PCR, the repertoire was profiled, and TCRdb retains in-frame clones only, with some absent. Among about 14,000 clones listed, 60% to 80% were seen once. Sample: lung tumor tissue. The receptors shown here come from a human donor with non-small cell lung cancer. Both conserved end residues are part of each CDR3. D genes are given only for firm matches. The size entry is marked missing in some rows and otherwise reads once, few, many or a size class.

v_gene: TRBV7-2; j_gene: TRBJ1-5; abundance: -; d_gene: -; CDR3aa: CASSFKSNQPQHF; CDR3nt: TGTGCCAGCAGCTTTAAGAGCAATCAGCCCCAGCATTTT
v_gene: TRBV5-1; j_gene: TRBJ1-2; abundance: -; d_gene: -; CDR3aa: CASSLSSQTQGRGYTF; CDR3nt: TGCGCCAGCAGCCTGTCATCCCAAACACAGGGACGCGGCTACACCTTC
v_gene: TRBV5-4; j_gene: TRBJ1-6; abundance: few; d_gene: -; CDR3aa: CASSLMNPSDSPLHF; CDR3nt: TGTGCCAGCAGCTTGATGAACCCATCGGATTCACCCCTCCACTTT
v_gene: TRBV7-8; j_gene: TRBJ2-2; abundance: few; d_gene: -; CDR3aa: CASSLGLVNTGELFF; CDR3nt: TGTGCCAGCAGCTTAGGACTCGTGAACACCGGGGAGCTGTTTTTT
v_gene: TRBV19; j_gene: TRBJ2-7; abundance: -; d_gene: TRBD2; CDR3aa: CASSNSGSRTYEQYF; CDR3nt: TGTGCCAGTAGTAATAGCGGGAGTCGGACCTACGAGCAGTACTTC
v_gene: TRBV30; j_gene: TRBJ2-3; abundance: -; d_gene: TRBD2; CDR3aa: CAWRRGGGATDTQYF; CDR3nt: TGTGCCTGGAGGCGTGGCGGGGGGGCCACAGATACGCAGTATTTT
v_gene: TRBV5-1; j_gene: TRBJ1-4; abundance: -; d_gene: -; CDR3aa: CASSPDQSGEKLFF; CDR3nt: TGCGCCAGCAGCCCCGACCAAAGCGGGGAAAAACTGTTTTTT
v_gene: TRBV6-1; j_gene: TRBJ2-2; abundance: -; d_gene: TRBD2; CDR3aa: CASSGLAGDTGELFF; CDR3nt: TGTGCCAGCAGTGGACTAGCGGGGGACACCGGGGAGCTGTTTTTT
v_gene: TRBV15; j_gene: TRBJ1-3; abundance: -; d_gene: -; CDR3aa: CATSRDAGFDTIYF; CDR3nt: TGTGCCACCAGCAGAGATGCGGGGTTTGACACCATATATTTT
v_gene: TRBV6-6; j_gene: TRBJ2-7; abundance: few; d_gene: TRBD1; CDR3aa: CASSPGQGIYEQYF; CDR3nt: TGTGCCAGCAGTCCGGGACAGGGAATCTACGAGCAGTACTTC
v_gene: TRBV5-1; j_gene: TRBJ2-7; abundance: few; d_gene: TRBD2; CDR3aa: CASSLGLAGGEQYF; CDR3nt: TGCGCCAGCAGCCTGGGACTAGCGGGAGGCGAGCAGTACTTC
v_gene: TRBV29-1; j_gene: TRBJ2-5; abundance: -; d_gene: -; CDR3aa: CSVGGNLWETQYF; CDR3nt: TGCAGCGTTGGAGGGAATTTATGGGAGACCCAGTACTTC
v_gene: TRBV27; j_gene: TRBJ2-1; abundance: -; d_gene: TRBD1; CDR3aa: CASSPWDRTSYNEQFF; CDR3nt: TGTGCCAGCAGTCCCTGGGACAGAACCTCCTACAATGAGCAGTTCTTC
v_gene: TRBV25-1; j_gene: TRBJ2-7; abundance: -; d_gene: -; CDR3aa: CATMARGLVFYEQYF; CDR3nt: TGTGCCACCATGGCTCGGGGACTTGTTTTCTACGAGCAGTACTTC
v_gene: TRBV10-2; j_gene: TRBJ2-3; abundance: -; d_gene: -; CDR3aa: CASRGGSDTQYF; CDR3nt: TGCGCCAGCAGGGGGGGATCAGATACGCAGTATTTT
v_gene: TRBV30; j_gene: TRBJ1-5; abundance: few; d_gene: -; CDR3aa: CAWSWGSNQPQHF; CDR3nt: TGTGCCTGGAGTTGGGGTAGCAATCAGCCCCAGCATTTT
v_gene: TRBV6-1; j_gene: TRBJ1-3; abundance: -; d_gene: -; CDR3aa: CASTEQVFGNTIYF; CDR3nt: TGTGCCAGCACCGAACAGGTCTTTGGAAACACCATATATTTT
v_gene: TRBV5-1; j_gene: TRBJ2-2; abundance: -; d_gene: -; CDR3aa: CASSLGRAGPNTGELFF; CDR3nt: TGCGCCAGCAGCTTGGGGCGGGCGGGTCCGAACACCGGGGAGCTGTTTTTT
v_gene: TRBV28; j_gene: TRBJ2-7; abundance: medium-sized; d_gene: TRBD1; CDR3aa: CASSAPGQGYEQYF; CDR3nt: TGTGCCAGCAGTGCCCCGGGACAGGGCTACGAGCAGTACTTC
v_gene: TRBV7-2; j_gene: TRBJ1-5; abundance: -; d_gene: TRBD1; CDR3aa: CASSLVRGQNQPQHF; CDR3nt: TGTGCCAGCAGCTTAGTCAGGGGGCAGAATCAGCCCCAGCATTTT
v_gene: TRBV6-1; j_gene: TRBJ1-2; abundance: once; d_gene: TRBD1; CDR3aa: CASSGATGGTYGYTF; CDR3nt: TGTGCCAGCAGTGGTGCTACAGGGGGGACGTATGGCTACACCTTC
v_gene: TRBV6-1; j_gene: TRBJ1-2; abundance: -; d_gene: -; CDR3aa: CASRDSQGRGYTF; CDR3nt: TGTGCCAGCAGAGACAGCCAGGGACGTGGCTACACCTTC
v_gene: TRBV5-4; j_gene: TRBJ1-6; abundance: -; d_gene: TRBD1; CDR3aa: CASSLGGTANSPLHF; CDR3nt: TGTGCCAGCAGCTTGGGGGGGACAGCAAATTCACCCCTCCACTTT
v_gene: TRBV7-2; j_gene: TRBJ2-5; abundance: -; d_gene: TRBD2; CDR3aa: CASSVPGLYAQETQYF; CDR3nt: TGTGCCAGCAGCGTCCCGGGACTATATGCCCAAGAGACCCAGTACTTC
v_gene: TRBV27; j_gene: TRBJ2-1; abundance: -; d_gene: TRBD2; CDR3aa: CASRVAGAYNEQFF; CDR3nt: TGTGCCAGCAGGGTAGCGGGGGCCTACAATGAGCAGTTCTTC
v_gene: TRBV25-1; j_gene: TRBJ2-5; abundance: -; d_gene: -; CDR3aa: CASSEFVGLGRETQYF; CDR3nt: TGTGCCAGCAGTGAATTTGTGGGGCTGGGTAGAGAGACCCAGTACTTC
v_gene: TRBV11-1; j_gene: TRBJ1-1; abundance: -; d_gene: -; CDR3aa: CASSFSSGSGYTEAFF; CDR3nt: TGTGCCAGCAGCTTTTCGTCCGGGTCAGGTTACACTGAAGCTTTCTTT
v_gene: TRBV7-8; j_gene: TRBJ2-2; abundance: -; d_gene: -; CDR3aa: CASSFRLDTGELFF; CDR3nt: TGTGCCAGCAGCTTCAGACTAGACACCGGGGAGCTGTTTTTT
v_gene: TRBV28; j_gene: TRBJ2-1; abundance: -; d_gene: -; CDR3aa: CASKVSSYNEQFF; CDR3nt: TGTGCCAGCAAGGTCTCCTCCTACAATGAGCAGTTCTTC
v_gene: TRBV19; j_gene: TRBJ2-1; abundance: -; d_gene: TRBD2; CDR3aa: CASRSGTSGRGEQFF; CDR3nt: TGTGCCAGTAGATCCGGGACTAGCGGGAGAGGTGAGCAGTTCTTC
v_gene: TRBV30; j_gene: TRBJ1-6; abundance: -; d_gene: TRBD1; CDR3aa: CAWSVRTGGTSGTPLHF; CDR3nt: TGTGCCTGGAGTGTACGGACAGGGGGTACATCCGGGACACCCCTCCACTTT
v_gene: TRBV7-8; j_gene: TRBJ2-7; abundance: -; d_gene: -; CDR3aa: CASSSPRRNEQYF; CDR3nt: TGTGCCAGCAGCTCTCCGCGACGGAACGAGCAGTACTTC
v_gene: TRBV19; j_gene: TRBJ1-2; abundance: -; d_gene: -; CDR3aa: CASSMVLNYGYTF; CDR3nt: TGTGCCAGTAGTATGGTGCTTAACTATGGCTACACCTTC
v_gene: TRBV7-2; j_gene: TRBJ2-7; abundance: once; d_gene: -; CDR3aa: CASSLGGGSYEQYF; CDR3nt: TGTGCCAGCAGCTTAGGTGGGGGCTCCTACGAGCAGTACTTC
v_gene: TRBV5-4; j_gene: TRBJ2-2; abundance: -; d_gene: -; CDR3aa: CASSPELRGTGELFF; CDR3nt: TGTGCCAGCAGCCCGGAGCTTCGGGGCACCGGGGAGCTGTTTTTT
v_gene: TRBV19; j_gene: TRBJ2-7; abundance: -; d_gene: -; CDR3aa: CATKPEGTGEQYF; CDR3nt: TGTGCCACCAAACCGGAGGGTACGGGCGAGCAGTACTTC
v_gene: TRBV7-2; j_gene: TRBJ1-6; abundance: few; d_gene: -; CDR3aa: CASSLGPLNSPLHF; CDR3nt: TGTGCCAGCAGCTTAGGTCCCCTTAATTCACCCCTCCACTTT
v_gene: TRBV14; j_gene: TRBJ2-7; abundance: once; d_gene: TRBD2; CDR3aa: CASSQAGGPWSEQYF; CDR3nt: TGTGCCAGCAGCCAAGCGGGAGGGCCTTGGAGCGAGCAGTACTTC
v_gene: TRBV4-1; j_gene: TRBJ2-3; abundance: -; d_gene: -; CDR3aa: CASSQEWADTQYF; CDR3nt: TGCGCCAGCAGCCAAGAGTGGGCAGATACGCAGTATTTT
v_gene: TRBV28; j_gene: TRBJ2-7; abundance: -; d_gene: TRBD1; CDR3aa: CASRSGTGAHEQYF; CDR3nt: TGTGCCAGCAGATCCGGGACAGGGGCCCACGAGCAGTACTTC
v_gene: TRBV5-1; j_gene: TRBJ2-2; abundance: -; d_gene: TRBD1; CDR3aa: CASTRTGGGTGELFF; CDR3nt: TGCGCCAGCACCCGGACAGGGGGGGGAACCGGGGAGCTGTTTTTT
v_gene: TRBV6-6; j_gene: TRBJ2-5; abundance: few; d_gene: -; CDR3aa: CASSYSTAETQYF; CDR3nt: TGTGCCAGCAGTTACTCGACTGCCGAGACCCAGTACTTC